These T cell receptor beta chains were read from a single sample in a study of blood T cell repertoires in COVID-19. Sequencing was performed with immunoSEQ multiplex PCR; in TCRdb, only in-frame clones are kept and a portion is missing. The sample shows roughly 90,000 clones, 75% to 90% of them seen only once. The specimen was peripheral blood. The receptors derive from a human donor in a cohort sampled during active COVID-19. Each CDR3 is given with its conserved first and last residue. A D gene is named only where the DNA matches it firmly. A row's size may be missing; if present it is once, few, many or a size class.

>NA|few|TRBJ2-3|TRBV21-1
CASQRFPSTDTQYF
TGTGCCAGCCAGCGCTTCCCTAGCACAGATACGCAGTATTTT
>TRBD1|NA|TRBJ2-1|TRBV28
CASSQQGVSYNEQFF
TGTGCCAGCAGTCAACAGGGGGTGTCCTACAATGAGCAGTTCTTC
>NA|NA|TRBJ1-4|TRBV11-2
CASSLMRGVGEKLFF
TGTGCCAGCAGCCTCATGCGGGGGGTAGGGGAAAAACTGTTTTTT
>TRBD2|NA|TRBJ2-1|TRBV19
CASSIVGLAGGPNEQFF
TGTGCCAGTAGTATAGTCGGACTAGCGGGAGGGCCGAATGAGCAGTTCTTC
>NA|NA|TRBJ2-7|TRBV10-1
CASSELGHAYEQYF
TGCGCCAGCAGTGAGTTAGGACACGCATACGAGCAGTACTTC
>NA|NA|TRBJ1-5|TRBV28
CASSLGPPGPQHF
TGTGCCAGCAGTTTAGGCCCACCAGGGCCCCAGCATTTT
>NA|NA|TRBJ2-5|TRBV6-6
CATTEQGLGETQYF
TGTGCCACCACTGAACAGGGTCTCGGGGAGACCCAGTACTTC
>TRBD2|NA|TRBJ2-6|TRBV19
CASILAGGPQGANVLTF
TGTGCCAGTATTCTAGCGGGAGGGCCGCAAGGGGCCAACGTCCTGACTTTC
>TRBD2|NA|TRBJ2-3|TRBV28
CASSFRFGREGADTQYF
TGTGCCAGCAGTTTTCGTTTCGGGCGGGAGGGGGCAGATACGCAGTATTTT
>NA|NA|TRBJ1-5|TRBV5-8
CASSPPRGNSNQPQHF
TGTGCCAGCAGCCCCCCTAGGGGAAATAGCAATCAGCCCCAGCATTTT
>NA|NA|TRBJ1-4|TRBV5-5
CASSLLGPEKLFF
TGTGCCAGCAGCTTGTTGGGGCCTGAAAAACTGTTTTTT
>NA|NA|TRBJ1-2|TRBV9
CASSVGVTGIGYTF
TGTGCCAGCAGCGTAGGGGTCACAGGGATAGGCTACACCTTC
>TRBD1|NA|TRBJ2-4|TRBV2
CASSYDRGSKNIQYF
TGTGCCAGCAGCTATGACAGGGGCTCTAAAAACATTCAGTACTTC
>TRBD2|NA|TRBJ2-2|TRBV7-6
CASSRYVELAGGPDTGELFF
TGTGCCAGCAGCCGCTACGTAGAACTAGCGGGAGGGCCCGACACCGGGGAGCTGTTTTTT
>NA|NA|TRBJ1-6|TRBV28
CASSLSGFESPLHF
TGTGCCAGCAGTTTATCAGGGTTTGAATCACCCCTCCACTTT
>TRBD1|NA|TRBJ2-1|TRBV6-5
CASLDRVDYNEQFF
TGTGCCAGCCTCGACAGGGTTGACTACAATGAGCAGTTCTTC
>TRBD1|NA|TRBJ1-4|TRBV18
CASSPDRGETNEKLFF
TGTGCCAGCTCACCCGACAGGGGGGAAACTAATGAAAAACTGTTTTTT
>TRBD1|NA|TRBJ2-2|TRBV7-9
CASSFPRQGSTGELFF
TGTGCCAGCAGCTTCCCCCGACAGGGGTCCACCGGGGAGCTGTTTTTT
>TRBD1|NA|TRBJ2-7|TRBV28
CASIPDRGPTYEQYF
TGTGCCAGCATCCCCGACAGGGGGCCAACCTACGAGCAGTACTTC
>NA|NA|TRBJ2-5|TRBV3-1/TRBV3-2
CASSQDTGTLEETQYF
TGTGCCAGCAGCCAAGATACCGGGACTTTGGAAGAGACCCAGTACTTC
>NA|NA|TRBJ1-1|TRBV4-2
CASSQPPVGVEDLRGFAAFF
TGTGCCAGCAGCCAACCCCCGGTAGGGGTCGAGGACCTTAGGGGCTTCGCAGCTTTCTTT
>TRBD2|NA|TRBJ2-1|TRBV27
CASGTSGEQFF
TGTGCCAGCGGCACTAGCGGGGAGCAGTTCTTC
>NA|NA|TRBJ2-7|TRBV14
CASSHSDEQYF
TGTGCCAGCAGCCACTCGGACGAGCAGTACTTC
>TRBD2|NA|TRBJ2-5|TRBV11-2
CASSFTSGGIQETQYF
TGTGCCAGCAGCTTCACTAGCGGTGGGATCCAAGAGACCCAGTACTTC
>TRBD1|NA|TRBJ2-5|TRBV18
CASSPGQGASWTETQYF
TGTGCCAGCTCTCCTGGACAGGGTGCGTCCTGGACAGAGACCCAGTACTTC
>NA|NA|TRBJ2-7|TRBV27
CASSPRATAYEQYF
TGTGCCAGCAGTCCGCGGGCGACTGCCTACGAGCAGTACTTC
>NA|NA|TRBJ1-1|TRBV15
CATSSPGHLNTEAFF
TGTGCCACCAGCAGTCCGGGACATTTGAACACTGAAGCTTTCTTT
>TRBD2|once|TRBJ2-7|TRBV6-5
CASRVYSGSYEQYF
TGTGCCAGCAGAGTTTATAGCGGGAGTTACGAGCAGTACTTC
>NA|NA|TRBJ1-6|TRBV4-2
CASSVKGQSGSPLHF
TGTGCCAGCAGCGTCAAGGGACAATCGGGTTCACCCCTCCACTTT
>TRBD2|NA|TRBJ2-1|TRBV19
CASSQSRLAGQFF
TGTGCCAGTAGTCAATCAAGACTAGCGGGGCAGTTCTTC
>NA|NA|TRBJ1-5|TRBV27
CASSPLGVGQPQHF
TGTGCCAGCAGCCCATTAGGGGTAGGTCAGCCCCAGCATTTT
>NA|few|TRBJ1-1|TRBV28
CASNPQGTEAFF
TGTGCCAGCAACCCACAGGGCACTGAAGCTTTCTTT
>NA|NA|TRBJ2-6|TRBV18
CASSPGPSGANVLTF
TGTGCCAGCTCTCCCGGTCCGTCTGGGGCCAACGTCCTGACTTTC
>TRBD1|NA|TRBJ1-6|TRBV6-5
CASRQGQDNSPLHF
TGTGCCAGCAGACAGGGACAGGACAATTCACCCCTCCACTTT